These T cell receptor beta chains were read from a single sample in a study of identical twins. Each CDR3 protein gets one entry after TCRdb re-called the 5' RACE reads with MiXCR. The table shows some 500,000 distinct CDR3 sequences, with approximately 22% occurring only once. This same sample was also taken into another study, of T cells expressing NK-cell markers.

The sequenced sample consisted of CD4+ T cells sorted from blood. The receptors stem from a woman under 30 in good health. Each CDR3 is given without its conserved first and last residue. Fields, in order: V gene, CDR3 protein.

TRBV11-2,ASSLEPGPYNEQF
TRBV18,ASSGSSTYEQY
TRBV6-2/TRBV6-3,ASSYDFSATYEQY
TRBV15,ATSRGGSWQQY
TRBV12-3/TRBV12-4,ASSSSRREKLF
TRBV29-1,SVGGTSGSTGELF
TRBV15,ATSRDGLGETQY
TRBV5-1,ASSFSGTGGGEQF
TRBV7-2,ASSLTGQVIEQY
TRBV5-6,ASSSPGLAGQREF
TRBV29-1,SVGHLTYEQY
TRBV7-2,ASSLGSPAYNEQF
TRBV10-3,AISEDGGDTDTQY
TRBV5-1,ASSLVIGADTEAF
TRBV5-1,ASSLLQPGSYEQY
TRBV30,AWVGDGNTEAF